This T cell receptor beta chain was sequenced during a study of immune evolution from preneoplasia to lung adenocarcinoma. Study-wide points: Top clone share appeared to fall from AAH through AIS, MIA, adenocarcinoma.

Germline trimming cut 4 bases from V and 5 bases from J; bases unmatched to any gene: 9. Germline assignment: CDR1 MGHRA and CDR2 YSYEKL. This CDR3 contains 16 residues. Measured with immunoSEQ multiplex PCR; TCRdb has only the in-frame clones, and not every one. The table includes approximately 4,300 clones, roughly 85% detected once. About this clone itself: Its antigen is not known.

Resections took place in Japan or China from about 2013 to 2017. The receptor's source is a person aged 45 to 59 with lung adenocarcinoma. The sample taken for sequencing was FFPE invasive lung adenocarcinoma tissue. V gene TRBV4-1 combines with J gene TRBJ2-2; 8 nucleotides agree with TRBD1. The DNA for the CDR3 is TGCGCCAGCAGCCTCGCCCGACAGGGGAGGACCGGGGAGCTGTTTTTT. It codes for CASSLARQGRTGELFF.